The subject of this entry is one T cell receptor (beta chain). What it recognizes is unknown. The data originate from a study of cytomegalovirus exposure and HLA in healthy donors. Study outcomes and limitations: An analysis that came later showed most CMV-associated TCR beta chains appearing HLA-restricted.

Healthy bone marrow donors formed the donor group. This CDR3 spans 16 amino acids. Germline CDR1 reads LGHNA; CDR2 reads YNFKEQ. Trimming removed 0 bases at V and 5 bases at J, with 16 bases between. Primers for the PCR totalled 60 Vbeta and 13 Jbeta. TCRdb's table, derived via immunoSEQ multiplex PCR, lists solely in-frame clones and lacks some. The sample has some 200,000 clones, about 79% seen once. Sample: PBMCs. The clonotype was recovered from a man younger than 30 in good health and CMV-seronegative. V usage is TRBV4-2 and J usage is TRBJ2-5, with a tentative D call TRBD2 (5 bases). CDR3: CASSQDPGGLGETQYF. The CDR3 nucleotides read TGTGCCAGCAGCCAAGATCCAGGAGGTTTAGGGGAGACCCAGTACTTC.